The 20 T cell receptor beta chains listed next were all sequenced from one sample in a study of naive and memory T cell subsets (dated 2017 in TCRdb). Library preparation used UMI-ligation and nested PCR. The listed sequencing device is Illumina MiSeq. To cover both TRBC1 and TRBC2, the beta constant-region primer consisted of an equimolar mix of two oligonucleotides. Using fastp at Q25 and MiXCR, TCRdb reprocessed the public reads and kept productive beta chains. CDR3 protein sequences are deduplicated, and each keeps its most common genes and DNA. The sample has about 85,000 distinct CDR3 sequences on record, about 12% of them singletons. Of the sample, 0.75% to 1% falls within the top ten clones. Sequencing used central memory CD4+ T cells from blood. The cell subset or site label, read with the paper, signifies: central memory, CD45RA- CD27+. These receptors all stem from a human donor in good health.

Only a few counts were recorded for this clonotype. The DNA for the CDR3 is TGTGCCAGCAGCTACCTCCGGGACACCAGGCCTGGGGCCAACGTCCTGACTTTC. Amino acid sequence: CASSYLRDTRPGANVLTF. The chain couples TRBV14 to TRBJ2-6; weak D call: TRBD1 (6 bases). Germline CDR1 SGHDN, CDR2 FVKESK. CDR3 length: 18 residues. V gave up 5 bases and J gave up 2 bases, with 19 bases separating them.

The rearrangement links TRBV5-1 to TRBJ2-1; 11 positions match TRBD2. Germline V gene lookup returns CDR1 SGHRS and CDR2 YFSETQ. This CDR3 is 16 amino acids long. V shed 4 bases and J 8 bases; nucleotides not matched to a gene: 11. CDR3 in amino acids: CASSLSGTSGFDEQFF. The DNA for the CDR3 is TGCGCCAGCAGCCTATCCGGGACTAGCGGTTTTGATGAGCAGTTCTTC. The variable domain in full, with the rest retrieved from reference TRBV5-1 and TRBJ2-1, is KAGVTQTPRYLIKTRGQQVTLSCSPISGHRSVSWYQQTPGQGLQFLFEYFSETQRNKGNFPGRFSGRQFSNSRSEMNVSTLELGDSALYLCASSLSGTSGFDEQFFGPGTRLTVL.

This clonotype was detected many times. This chain uses TRBV6-6 with TRBJ2-7, with TRBD2 as a possible D gene (6 bases). The V end lost 7 bases, the J end lost 2 bases, and 21 bases lay between the germline ends. Germline-derived CDR1 and CDR2 are MNHNY and SVGAGI (reference sequence). The CDR3 has 16 amino acids. This CDR3 is CASTRTSGVIPYEQYF. The CDR3, as DNA: TGTGCCAGCACTCGAACCTCGGGGGTAATCCCCTACGAGCAGTACTTC.

This clonotype was counted at least ten times. This chain uses TRBV12-3 or TRBV12-4 with TRBJ2-2; unclear D gene. The CDR3 contains 13 residues. Trimming pared 8 bases from V and 3 bases from J, leaving 10 bases between. CDR3 DNA sequence: TGTGCCAGCCTTAAATCTGACACCGGGGAGCTGTTTTTT. This sequence encodes CASLKSDTGELFF.

This clonotype was seen a few times. V gene TRBV6-1 combines with J gene TRBJ1-1, with TRBD1 matching 9 bases. V shed 6 bases, J shed 1 base, and the junction held 9 bases outside the gene matches. CDR3 length: 16 amino acids. Germline values: CDR1 MNHNS, CDR2 SASEGT. The CDR3 sequence is CASSPTQGQGNTEAFF. The CDR3 DNA reads as TGTGCCAGCAGCCCAACCCAGGGACAGGGGAACACTGAAGCTTTCTTT.

The J gene is TRBJ2-7, the V gene TRBV6-1; D perhaps matches TRBD2 (5 bases). This CDR3 contains 15 residues. Trimming left V 10 bases short and J 1 base short, with 20 bases between. Germline V gene data show CDR1 as MNHNS and CDR2 as SASEGT. The CDR3 DNA follows: TGTGCCACCAAAATTGAAGAGGGAGCGTCCTACGAGCAGTACTTC. Translating it yields CATKIEEGASYEQYF.

The J gene is TRBJ2-1, the V gene TRBV20-1, with 8 bases fitting TRBD1. Looked up from germline, CDR1 is DFQATT and CDR2 is SNEGSKA (reference sequence). CDR3 length: 12 residues. The trim removed 7 bases at V and 6 bases at J, leaving 5 bases unmatched. In DNA form, the CDR3 reads TGCAGTGGGACAGGGAAGATCAATGAGCAGTTCTTC. Residues: CSGTGKINEQFF.

The table lists this clonotype with a few counts. This chain uses TRBV11-1 with TRBJ2-2; D gene uncertain. CDR1 and CDR2 (germline): SGHAT, FQDESV (reference sequence). The CDR3 extends over 12 amino acids. V dropped 5 bases and J dropped 3 bases, with 4 bases sitting between them. The CDR3 coding sequence is TGTGCCAGCAGCCCGTACACCGGGGAGCTGTTTTTT. It yields the protein CASSPYTGELFF. Full variable domain (missing parts from reference TRBV11-1 and TRBJ2-2): EAEVAQSPRYKITEKSQAVAFWCDPISGHATLYWYRQILGQGPELLVQFQDESVVDDSQLPKDRFSAERLKGVDSTLKIQPAELGDSAMYLCASSPYTGELFFGEGSRLTVL.

The chain recombines TRBV10-3 with TRBJ2-1; D possibly corresponds to TRBD1 (6 bases). The CDR3 covers 13 residues. Germline CDR1 reads ENHRY; CDR2 reads SYGVKD. V lost 6 bases and J lost 7, with 13 bases in between. The CDR3 DNA is TGTGCCATCAGACTTGAGGACAGAAATGAGCAGTTCTTC. Its translation: CAIRLEDRNEQFF.

This clonotype has a handful of counts. The chain is built from TRBV4-1 and TRBJ1-1; D may be TRBD1 (5 bases). Germline V lookup: CDR1 MGHRA, CDR2 YSYEKL. This CDR3 spans 16 amino acids. With 4 bases removed from V and 7 bases from J, the gap between germline ends came to 22 bases. The CDR3 sequence: CASSRDIWGSMNEAFF. Written as DNA, the CDR3 is TGCGCCAGCAGCCGCGATATCTGGGGCAGTATGAATGAAGCTTTCTTT.

This chain joins TRBV30 and TRBJ2-2; no definite D call. Germline values: CDR1 GTSNPN, CDR2 SVGIG (reference sequence). Trimming removed 2 bases at V and 6 bases at J, with 7 bases between. CDR3 length: 12 residues. The CDR3 loop is CAWSQVSGELFF. The CDR3 nucleotides are TGTGCCTGGAGTCAGGTTTCCGGGGAGCTGTTTTTT.

This clonotype was seen many times. This chain joins TRBV6-2 or TRBV6-3 and TRBJ2-2; D possibly corresponds to TRBD2 (7 bases). CDR1 is MNHEY and CDR2 is SVGEGT in the germline V gene. CDR3 length: 14 amino acids. Trimming shortened V by 3 bases and J by 4 bases, and 9 bases separated the two germline ends. CDR3 nucleotides: TGTGCCAGCAGTTATGGGGGGGCCACCGGGGAGCTGTTTTTT. It codes for CASSYGGATGELFF.

This clonotype was counted a few times. The V gene is TRBV12-3 or TRBV12-4, the J gene TRBJ1-5; D gene unclear. V gave up 6 bases and J gave up 6 bases, with 15 bases separating them. The CDR3 loop spans 14 amino acids. The CDR3 DNA reads as TGTGCCAGCAGCACCGACAAGGGTGGTCAGCCCCAGCATTTT. Its protein is CASSTDKGGQPQHF.

J is TRBJ1-3 and V is TRBV7-2, with TRBD1 as a possible D gene (5 bases). V shed 0 bases and J shed 0 bases, with 9 bases lying between them. CDR1 and CDR2 (germline): SGHTA, FQGNSA. This CDR3 has 16 amino acids. The CDR3 coding sequence is TGTGCCAGCAGCTTAGCCCAGGGTCGCTCTGGAAACACCATATATTTT. Translated, it gives CASSLAQGRSGNTIYF.

The chain joins TRBV28 to TRBJ1-1, with D unclear. V was shortened by 4 bases and J by 4 bases, with 13 bases between the two germline ends. There are 14 residues in the CDR3. From germline, CDR1 is MDHEN and CDR2 SYDVKM. The DNA for the CDR3 is TGTGCCAGCAGTTCCCCAGGAAAGGCCACTGAAGCTTTCTTT. It translates to CASSSPGKATEAFF.

Only a few counts were recorded for this clonotype. DNA of the CDR3: TGCAGCGTTGAAGCTGGGGACAGGGGCGCACCCCGAACTCAGTTCTTC. It codes for CSVEAGDRGAPRTQFF. The chain recombines TRBV29-1 with TRBJ2-1; 10 positions agree with TRBD1. Germline CDR1 is SQVTM and CDR2 is ANQGSEA. This CDR3 comprises 16 residues. V lost 1 base to trimming and J lost 13 bases; unmatched junction nucleotides: 16.

This clonotype has only a few counts. The V and J genes are TRBV6-5 and TRBJ2-5; D not resolved. Between the trimmed V and J ends, which lost 0 bases and 7 bases, there was a span of 12 bases. The CDR3 has 14 residues. Per the germline V gene, CDR1 is MNHEY and CDR2 is SVGAGI. The CDR3 region is CASSYSLGYGTQYF. In DNA, the CDR3 is TGTGCCAGCAGTTACTCGTTAGGGTATGGGACCCAGTACTTC.

This clonotype appeared many times. The chain is built from TRBV4-1 and TRBJ2-7; weak D call: TRBD2 (6 bases). The V gene lost 0 bases and the J gene lost 4 bases, with 13 bases spanning the gap. This CDR3 contains 15 residues. Germline CDR1 and CDR2: MGHRA and YSYEKL. CDR3 DNA: TGCGCCAGCAGCCAAGAGAGCGTGGCGGGGTACGAGCAGTACTTC. This encodes CASSQESVAGYEQYF.

This clonotype was seen only a few times. The rearrangement joins TRBV20-1 to TRBJ2-7; tentative D call: TRBD1 (5 bases). V lost 6 bases and J lost 2, with 17 bases in between. CDR1 is DFQATT and CDR2 is SNEGSKA in the germline V gene (reference sequence). The CDR3 runs to 14 residues. CDR3 bases: TGCAGTGCCATACGAGGTGGGGCCCCCTACGAGCAGTACTTC. Amino acids: CSAIRGGAPYEQYF.

This chain joins TRBV24-1 and TRBJ2-5; tentative D call: TRBD2 (5 bases). CDR1 and CDR2 (germline): KGHDR, SFDVKD. V was shortened by 9 bases and J by 1 base, with 14 bases between the two germline ends. CDR3 size: 14 residues. CDR3 DNA: TGTGCCACCCCCGGCGTGGACTCCCAAGAGACCCAGTACTTC. This encodes CATPGVDSQETQYF.